Below, 11 T cell receptor beta chains from the same sample are listed, as sequenced in a study of identical twins. One entry per CDR3 protein results from TCRdb running MiXCR on the 5' RACE reads. The sample records about 570,000 distinct CDR3 sequences, more than 9% being singletons. The same data also contributed to another study, on yellow fever vaccine responses in identical twins.

Sequencing was done on a sample of PBMCs. The receptors originated from a woman aged 18 to 35 in good health.

This clonotype showed up just once. The chain uses TRBV15 and TRBJ2-1; D call uncertain. The CDR3 consists of 12 residues. V gave up 4 bases and J gave up 6 bases, with 7 bases separating them. Germline lookup yields CDR1 LNHNV and CDR2 YYDKDF (reference sequence). This CDR3 reads CATSIYTNEQFF. The CDR3 DNA reads TGTGCCACCAGCATTTACACCAATGAGCAGTTCTTC. Drawing the rest from reference TRBV15 and TRBJ2-1, the complete variable domain is DAMVIQNPRYQVTQFGKPVTLSCSQTLNHNVMYWYQQKSSQAPKLLFHYYDKDFNNEADTPDNFQSRRPNTSFCFLDIRSPGLGDTAMYLCATSIYTNEQFFGPGTRLTVL.

The chain recombines TRBV15 with TRBJ1-4, with 7 bases matching TRBD1. Germline V gene lookup returns CDR1 LNHNV and CDR2 YYDKDF (reference sequence). There are 18 residues in the CDR3. The V gene end was trimmed by 0 bases and the J gene end by 4 bases; junction bases not matched to a gene: 11. The CDR3 DNA sequence: TGTGCCACCAGCAGAGATCCCAGACGGACAGGCGGTAATGAAAAACTGTTTTTT. Amino acids: CATSRDPRRTGGNEKLFF.

The V call is TRBV25-1, the J call TRBJ2-3; D gene unclear. Germline loops: CDR1 MGHDK, CDR2 SYGVNS. CDR3 length equals 12 residues. V lost 7 bases and J 3 bases, leaving 8 bases between the germline ends. DNA of the CDR3: TGTGCCAGCACCATGGGTACAGATACGCAGTATTTT. Its translation is CASTMGTDTQYF.

This clonotype was recorded many times. The J gene is TRBJ2-7, the V gene TRBV6-2 or TRBV6-3, with 7 positions matching TRBD1. The trim removed 2 bases at V and 2 bases at J, leaving 9 bases unmatched. Germline lookup yields CDR1 MNHEY and CDR2 SVGEGT. This CDR3 is built from 16 residues. The DNA of the CDR3 is TGTGCCAGCAGTTACACCGGGACAGTTACAACCTACGAGCAGTACTTC. This encodes CASSYTGTVTTYEQYF.

This clonotype was observed a handful of times. This sequence joins TRBV20-1 and TRBJ2-1, with TRBD2 identical over 8 bases. The junction had 2 bases not matched to a gene; V was cut back by 3 bases and J by 4 bases. Germline-derived CDR1 and CDR2 are DFQATT and SNEGSKA (reference sequence). This CDR3 is built from 13 residues. CDR3 coding DNA: TGCAGTGCTAGCGGGGGGGAGTACAATGAGCAGTTCTTC. Translated, it gives CSASGGEYNEQFF.

This clonotype showed up just a few times. The J gene is TRBJ2-5, the V gene TRBV7-9; 7 positions match TRBD1. The CDR3 is made up of 15 amino acids. V was pared by 0 bases and J by 7 bases, with 8 bases of the junction left unmatched. Germline assignment: CDR1 SEHNR and CDR2 FQNEAQ (reference sequence). Here the CDR3 DNA reads TGTGCCAGCAGCTTAGCCACGGACAGGAGTGTGACCCAGTACTTC. Amino acids: CASSLATDRSVTQYF.

This clonotype has ten or more counts. V usage is TRBV5-6 and J usage is TRBJ1-1; D is ambiguous. Trimming pared 6 bases from V and 4 bases from J, leaving 13 bases between. The CDR3 has 13 amino acids. The germline V gene encodes CDR1 SGHDT and CDR2 YYEEEE. The CDR3 DNA follows: TGTGCCAGCACACTCGGAGGGCCCACTGAAGCTTTCTTT. Translated, it gives CASTLGGPTEAFF. Based on the CDR3 plus reference TRBV5-6 and TRBJ1-1, the full variable domain is DAGVTQSPTHLIKTRGQQVTLRCSPKSGHDTVSWYQQALGQGPQFIFQYYEEEERQRGNFPDRFSGHQFPNYSSELNVNALLLGDSALYLCASTLGGPTEAFFGQGTRLTVV.

This clonotype was seen a handful of times. The chain employs TRBV3-1 and TRBJ2-3; 7 nucleotides match TRBD1. The CDR3 has 16 residues. CDR1 LGHDT and CDR2 YNNKEL come from the germline V gene (reference sequence). With 4 bases clipped from V and 3 bases from J, the junction kept 10 bases outside the gene matches. The CDR3 bases are TGTGCCAGCAGCCCGGAGACAGGGCTTTGGACAGATACGCAGTATTTT. Its protein product is CASSPETGLWTDTQYF.

The chain joins TRBV20-1 to TRBJ2-5, with D uncertain. Trimming shortened V by 3 bases and J by 2 bases, and 10 bases separated the two germline ends. CDR1 is DFQATT, CDR2 SNEGSKA, per germline (reference sequence). The CDR3 is made up of 13 amino acids. The CDR3 reads CSASSGPQETQYF. Here the CDR3 DNA reads TGCAGTGCTAGTTCCGGGCCTCAAGAGACCCAGTACTTC.

This clonotype was observed at least ten times. This chain uses TRBV12-3 or TRBV12-4 with TRBJ2-7; maybe TRBD1 (5 bases). The CDR3 is 14 amino acids. Trimming left V 3 bases short and J 0 bases short, with 9 bases between. The CDR3 coding sequence is TGTGCCAGCAGTTTTGGACACCTCTCCTACGAGCAGTACTTC. Its protein product is CASSFGHLSYEQYF.

In its sample, this clonotype was seen many times. The gene calls are TRBV12-3 or TRBV12-4 and TRBJ2-5; no clear D. The V gene lost 6 bases and the J gene lost 5 bases, with 13 bases spanning the gap. The CDR3 has 13 residues. CDR3 protein: CASSVSEYETQYF. The CDR3 DNA follows: TGTGCCAGCAGCGTTAGTGAATACGAGACCCAGTACTTC.